This T cell receptor beta chain was identified in a study of response to subunit inactivated influenza vaccine. Study findings and constraints: Authors suggested each seasonal influenza vaccination recruits few new T cells.

In TCRdb, the RT-PCR reads were re-called with MiXCR into one record per CDR3 protein. Among some 540,000 distinct CDR3 sequences listed, around a quarter were seen once. The germline V gene encodes CDR1 GTSNPN and CDR2 SVGIG (reference sequence). V lost 3 bases and J lost 0, with 11 bases in between. CDR3 length: 14 amino acids. Regarding this clonotype: Its antigen remains unknown.

The same data also went into a second study, on T cells expressing NK-cell markers. That work adds: cDNA encoding TCR beta was synthesized via 5'RACE template switching incorporating UMIs. These clonotypes additionally ranked first within the CD3+CD56-NKG2C+ fraction of a few donors.

This clonotype was sampled from a man aged 50-60 years who received an inactivated influenza vaccine. The sample in question was CD4+ T cells sorted from PBMCs, obtained roughly 12 days after vaccination. V gene TRBV30 combines with J gene TRBJ2-5, with no clear D. The CDR3, as DNA: TGTGCCTGGAGATTGGTAGGGCACCAAGAGACCCAGTACTTC. Protein: CAWRLVGHQETQYF.